These 21 T cell receptor beta chains share one sample of origin, sequenced in a study of siplizumab effects on memory and regulatory T cells. Data came from immunoSEQ multiplex PCR; TCRdb stores just in-frame clones and leaves some out. The sample records 85,000 to 130,000 clones, about 92% being singletons. The sequenced sample was Tregs sorted from blood. These receptors all stem from a human donor in good health.

The chain is built from TRBV11-2 and TRBJ2-5; D possibly uses TRBD1 or TRBD2 (5 bases each). The CDR3 extends over 19 amino acids. The germline V gene has CDR1 SGHAT and CDR2 FQNNGV. Trimming shortened V by 0 bases and J by 3 bases, and 23 bases separated the two germline ends. CDR3 sequence reads: CASSLEGGRGRGNEETQYF. As DNA, the CDR3 is TGTGCCAGCAGCTTAGAGGGCGGAAGGGGTCGAGGGAACGAAGAGACCCAGTACTTC.

This chain links TRBV7-8 with TRBJ1-2; 9 nucleotides align to TRBD1. J lost 8 bases, V lost 6 bases, and 10 bases had no gene match. Per germline, CDR1 SGHVS and CDR2 FQNEAQ. CDR3 length: 14 residues. The CDR3, as DNA: TGTGCCAGCAGTCTGGCGGGACAGGGAGTCGGCTACACCTTC. Protein product: CASSLAGQGVGYTF.

Concerning this clone: This sample also contains other DNA sequences that code for the same CDR3. The chain joins TRBV6-6 to TRBJ2-7; 8 bases align to TRBD1. Germline CDR1 MNHNY, CDR2 SVGAGI (reference sequence). The CDR3 has 13 amino acids. The ends lost 6 bases at V and 2 bases at J; junction bases unmatched: 3. The CDR3 sequence: CASSRTGPYEQYF. The CDR3 DNA reads TGTGCCAGCAGCCGGACAGGGCCCTACGAGCAGTACTTC.

CDR3 DNA sequence: TGTGCCACCAGCAGAGATGTGGCAGTTCTTCTCGGCGAGCAGTACTTC. Translating gives CATSRDVAVLLGEQYF. The chain recombines TRBV15 with TRBJ2-7, with D unresolved. The CDR3 runs 16 residues. Germline-derived CDR1 and CDR2 are LNHNV and YYDKDF (reference sequence). V was shortened by 0 bases and J by 6 bases, with 18 bases between the two germline ends.

This chain connects TRBV19 to TRBJ2-7; D is unclear. Germline values: CDR1 LNHDA, CDR2 SQIVND (reference sequence). The CDR3 has 14 amino acids. V lost 3 bases and J 2 bases, leaving 11 bases between the germline ends. The CDR3 is CASSMFGLAYEQYF. In nucleotides, the CDR3 is TGTGCCAGTAGTATGTTTGGATTAGCCTACGAGCAGTACTTC.

Notes on this clone: One end of the junction does not line up with germline, which may come from a read error. The chain combines TRBV7-7 with TRBJ2-7, with 8 positions matching TRBD1. Per the germline V gene, CDR1 is SSHAT and CDR2 is FNYEAQ (reference sequence). The CDR3 is 16 amino acids. In DNA, the CDR3 is TGTGCTAGCAGCTTAAGGTCTAGGGACAGGCCGCACGAGCAGTACTTC. Translating gives CASSLRSRDRPHEQYF.

V is TRBV11-2 and J is TRBJ2-7; the match to TRBD1 covers 7 bases. CDR3 length: 14 amino acids. Losses at the gene ends were 3 bases for V and 4 bases for J; bases not matched to a gene: 6. Germline CDR1 and CDR2: SGHAT and FQNNGV. The CDR3 coding sequence is TGTGCCAGCAGCTTGAGTCAGGGGGTATACGAGCAGTACTTC. Its translation: CASSLSQGVYEQYF.

The V call is TRBV6-5, the J call TRBJ1-2, with TRBD1 matching 8 bases. The CDR3 is 14 residues long. From germline, CDR1 is MNHEY and CDR2 SVGAGI. V gave up 0 bases and J gave up 5 bases; unmatched junction bases: 2. The CDR3 DNA reads TGTGCCAGCAGTTACTCTCAGGGGGCATATGGCTACACCTTC. Translated: CASSYSQGAYGYTF.

The chain joins TRBV4-2 to TRBJ2-7; 9 nucleotides align to TRBD1. Germline V CDR1 and CDR2: LGHNA, YNFKEQ. Losses at the gene ends were 3 bases for V and 3 bases for J; bases not matched to a gene: 6. The CDR3 covers 15 residues. CDR3 loop: CASSQPGQGNYEQYF. The DNA for the CDR3 is TGTGCCAGCAGCCAGCCGGGACAGGGTAACTACGAGCAGTACTTC.

The chain links TRBV6-6 to TRBJ2-6; 7 positions match TRBD1. The CDR3 has 15 residues. V was clipped by 6 bases and J by 2 bases; unmatched bases: 4. Germline CDR1 MNHNY, CDR2 SVGAGI (reference sequence). CDR3 nucleotide sequence: TGTGCCAGCAGCATAGGGGGCGCTGGGGCCAACGTCCTGACTTTC. Protein product: CASSIGGAGANVLTF.

The V gene is TRBV7-2, the J gene TRBJ2-1; D is uncertain. The CDR3 has 12 residues. With 5 bases removed from V and 12 bases from J, the gap between germline ends came to 14 bases. CDR1 is SGHTA, CDR2 FQGNSA, per germline. The CDR3 spells CASSPWGLGQFF. CDR3 nucleotide sequence: TGTGCCAGCAGCCCTTGGGGTCTTGGGCAGTTCTTC.

CDR3 protein: CASSLTWTSSNEQFF. The CDR3 bases are TGTGCCAGCAGCCTTACCTGGACTAGTTCGAATGAGCAGTTCTTC. The rearrangement links TRBV7-2 to TRBJ2-1, with 7 bases aligning to TRBD2. J gave up 7 bases and V 5 bases, and 11 bases lay outside the gene matches. This CDR3 contains 15 residues. Germline loops: CDR1 SGHTA, CDR2 FQGNSA.

The genes are TRBV16 and TRBJ2-7; TRBD1 agrees at 10 bases. V shed 2 bases and J 7 bases; nucleotides not matched to a gene: 5. The CDR3 has 14 amino acids. The germline gives CDR1 KGHSY, CDR2 FQNENV. Here the CDR3 DNA reads TGTGCCAGCAGCCAACCGGGACAGGGGTTTGAGCAGTACTTC. Residues: CASSQPGQGFEQYF.

The chain recombines TRBV29-1 with TRBJ2-7; TRBD1 aligns across 7 bases. Germline assignment: CDR1 SQVTM and CDR2 ANQGSEA. The CDR3 extends over 14 amino acids. With V trimmed by 3 bases and J by 8 bases, 13 bases remained unmatched. CDR3 sequence (DNA): TGCAGCGTTGACGCCCAGGGGGTTTTCGGGAAGCAGTACTTC. Translating it yields CSVDAQGVFGKQYF.

The V and J genes are TRBV11-1 and TRBJ2-7, with D perhaps TRBD1 (6 bases). The CDR3 is 15 amino acids. CDR1 is SGHAT, CDR2 FQDESV, per germline (reference sequence). The V and J ends lost 1 base and 2 bases respectively, with 12 bases between them. CDR3 residues: CASSLVTGSPYEQYF. The CDR3 DNA reads TGTGCCAGCAGCTTAGTAACAGGGAGCCCCTACGAGCAGTACTTC.

The rearrangement links TRBV5-1 to TRBJ2-2; TRBD1 might be the D (6 bases). Trimming took off 4 bases at V and 4 bases at J, with 14 bases between the two ends. Germline lookup yields CDR1 SGHRS and CDR2 YFSETQ. The CDR3 is 15 residues long. Here the CDR3 DNA reads TGCGCCAGCAGCGAGGACAGTTCGGGCACCGGGGAGCTGTTTTTT. It encodes CASSEDSSGTGELFF.

The chain combines TRBV7-9 with TRBJ2-5; perhaps TRBD2 as D (5 bases). The CDR3 length is 13 residues. V lost 7 bases, J lost 5 bases, and 14 bases lay in between. Germline lookup yields CDR1 SEHNR and CDR2 FQNEAQ (reference sequence). CDR3 sequence: CASIPPGSETQYF. In DNA form, the CDR3 reads TGTGCCAGCATCCCCCCGGGAAGCGAGACCCAGTACTTC.

This clone has just one count. The rearrangement links TRBV11-3 to TRBJ2-1; no reliable D call. The V gene lost 0 bases and the J gene lost 10 bases, with 16 bases spanning the gap. This CDR3 comprises 15 residues. Germline CDR1 SGHNT, CDR2 YENEEA. The CDR3 DNA reads as TGTGCCAGCAGCTTAGATGGCTCCGCGTATGTGGAGCAGTTCTTC. This codes for CASSLDGSAYVEQFF.

This chain links TRBV5-1 with TRBJ2-2; a possible D gene is TRBD2 (5 bases). The germline CDR1 and CDR2 sequences are SGHRS and YFSETQ. Trimming left V 7 bases short and J 5 bases short, with 9 bases between. The CDR3 spans 12 residues. CDR3 loop: CASRTGTGELFF. DNA of the CDR3: TGCGCCAGCCGAACGGGGACCGGGGAGCTGTTTTTT.

This chain joins TRBV7-8 and TRBJ2-6; D call uncertain. Trimming cost V 2 bases and J 0 bases, with 11 bases left between them. The germline V gene has CDR1 SGHVS and CDR2 FQNEAQ. CDR3 length: 17 residues. The CDR3: CASSLRKGPSGANVLTF. The CDR3 DNA sequence: TGTGCCAGCAGCTTAAGGAAAGGACCCTCTGGGGCCAACGTCCTGACTTTC.

J is TRBJ2-2 and V is TRBV4-2; 11 bases are a match to TRBD1. The CDR3 loop spans 16 amino acids. With V trimmed by 2 bases and J by 5 bases, 4 bases remained unmatched. Germline V gene lookup returns CDR1 LGHNA and CDR2 YNFKEQ. This chain's CDR3 is CASSQPDRGRTGELFF. CDR3 DNA: TGTGCCAGCAGCCAACCGGACAGGGGGCGAACCGGGGAGCTGTTTTTT.